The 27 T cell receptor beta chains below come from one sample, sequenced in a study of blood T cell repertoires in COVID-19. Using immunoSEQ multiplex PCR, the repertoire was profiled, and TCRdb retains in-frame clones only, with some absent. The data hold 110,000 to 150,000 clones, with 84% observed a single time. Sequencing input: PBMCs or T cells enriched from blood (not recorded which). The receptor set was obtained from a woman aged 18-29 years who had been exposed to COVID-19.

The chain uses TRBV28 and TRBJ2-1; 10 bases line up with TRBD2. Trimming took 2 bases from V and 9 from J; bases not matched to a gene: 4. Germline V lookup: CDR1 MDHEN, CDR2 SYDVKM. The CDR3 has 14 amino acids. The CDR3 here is CASSLGLAGAEQFF. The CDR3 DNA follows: TGTGCCAGCAGTTTAGGGCTAGCGGGAGCTGAGCAGTTCTTC.

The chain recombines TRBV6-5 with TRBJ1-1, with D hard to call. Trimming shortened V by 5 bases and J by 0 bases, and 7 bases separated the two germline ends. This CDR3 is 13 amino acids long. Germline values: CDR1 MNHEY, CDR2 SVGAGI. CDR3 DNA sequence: TGTGCCAGCAGTCGGGAGGTGAACACTGAAGCTTTCTTT. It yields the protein CASSREVNTEAFF.

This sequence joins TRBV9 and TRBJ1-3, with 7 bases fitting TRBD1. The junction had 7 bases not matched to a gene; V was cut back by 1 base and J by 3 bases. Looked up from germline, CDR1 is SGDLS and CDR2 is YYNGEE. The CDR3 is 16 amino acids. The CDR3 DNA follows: TGTGCCAGCAGCGTATCCGACAGGGTCATTGGAAACACCATATATTTT. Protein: CASSVSDRVIGNTIYF.

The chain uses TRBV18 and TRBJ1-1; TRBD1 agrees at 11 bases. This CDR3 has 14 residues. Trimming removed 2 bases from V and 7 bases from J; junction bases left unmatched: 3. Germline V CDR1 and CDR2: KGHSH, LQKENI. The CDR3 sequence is CASSPGQGASEAFF. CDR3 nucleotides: TGTGCCAGCTCACCAGGACAGGGGGCAAGTGAAGCTTTCTTT.

CDR3 sequence: CASSFSSLQLREQYF. The CDR3 coding sequence is TGTGCCAGCAGTTTTTCTTCACTCCAGTTGAGGGAGCAGTACTTC. The chain joins TRBV28 to TRBJ2-7; no definite D call. CDR3 size: 15 residues. Germline-derived CDR1 and CDR2 are MDHEN and SYDVKM. Deletions cut 3 bases from V and 7 bases from J, with 19 bases between.

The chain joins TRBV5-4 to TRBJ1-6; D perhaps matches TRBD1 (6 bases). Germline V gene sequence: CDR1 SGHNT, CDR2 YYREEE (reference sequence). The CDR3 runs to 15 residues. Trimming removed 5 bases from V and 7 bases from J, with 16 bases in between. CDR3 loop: CASRQTGQRNSPLHF. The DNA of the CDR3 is TGTGCCAGCAGGCAAACGGGACAAAGAAATTCACCCCTCCACTTT.

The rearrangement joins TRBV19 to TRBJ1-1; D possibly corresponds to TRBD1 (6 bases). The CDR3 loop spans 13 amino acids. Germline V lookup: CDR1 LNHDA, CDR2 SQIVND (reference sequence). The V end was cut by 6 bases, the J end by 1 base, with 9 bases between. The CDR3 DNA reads TGTGCCAGTAGCCTACAGGGGAACACTGAAGCTTTCTTT. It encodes CASSLQGNTEAFF. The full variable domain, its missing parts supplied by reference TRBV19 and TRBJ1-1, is DGGITQSPKYLFRKEGQNVTLSCEQNLNHDAMYWYRQDPGQGLRLIYYSQIVNDFQKGDIAEGYSVSREKKESFPLTVTSAQKNPTAFYLCASSLQGNTEAFFGQGTRLTVV.

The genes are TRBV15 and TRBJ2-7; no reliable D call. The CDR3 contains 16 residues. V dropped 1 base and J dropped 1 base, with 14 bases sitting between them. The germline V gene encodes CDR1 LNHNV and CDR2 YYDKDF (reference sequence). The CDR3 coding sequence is TGTGCCACCAGCAGAGGCCGGCCGGCGACTTCCTACGAGCAGTACTTC. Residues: CATSRGRPATSYEQYF.

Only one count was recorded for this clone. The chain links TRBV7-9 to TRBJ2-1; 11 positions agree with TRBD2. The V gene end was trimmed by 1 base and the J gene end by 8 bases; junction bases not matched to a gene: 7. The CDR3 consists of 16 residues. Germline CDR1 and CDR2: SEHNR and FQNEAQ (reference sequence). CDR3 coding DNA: TGTGCCAGCAGCTTAGTAGCGGGAGGGGATTTAGATGAGCAGTTCTTC. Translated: CASSLVAGGDLDEQFF.

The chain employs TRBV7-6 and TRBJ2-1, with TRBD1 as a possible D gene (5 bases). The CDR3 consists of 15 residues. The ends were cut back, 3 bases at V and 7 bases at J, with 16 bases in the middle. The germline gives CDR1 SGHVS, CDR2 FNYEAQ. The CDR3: CASSFASGFSNEQFF. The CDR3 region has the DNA TGTGCCAGCAGCTTTGCGTCAGGGTTTAGTAATGAGCAGTTCTTC.

CDR3 region: CASSLGGQGQPQHF. The CDR3 DNA follows: TGCGCCAGCAGCTTGGGAGGGCAAGGGCAGCCCCAGCATTTT. This chain joins TRBV5-1 and TRBJ1-5; D is ambiguous. The CDR3 extends over 14 amino acids. Germline CDR1 SGHRS, CDR2 YFSETQ. V was clipped by 0 bases and J by 7 bases, with 11 bases between them. Variable domain in full (rest from reference TRBV5-1 and TRBJ1-5): KAGVTQTPRYLIKTRGQQVTLSCSPISGHRSVSWYQQTPGQGLQFLFEYFSETQRNKGNFPGRFSGRQFSNSRSEMNVSTLELGDSALYLCASSLGGQGQPQHFGDGTRLSIL.

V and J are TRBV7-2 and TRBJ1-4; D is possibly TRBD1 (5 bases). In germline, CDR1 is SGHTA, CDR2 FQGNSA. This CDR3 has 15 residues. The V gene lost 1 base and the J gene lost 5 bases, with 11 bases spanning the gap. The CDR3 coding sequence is TGTGCCAGCAGCTTAGAGAGGGGAGGAAATGAAAAACTGTTTTTT. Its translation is CASSLERGGNEKLFF. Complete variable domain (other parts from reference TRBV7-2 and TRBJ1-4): GAGVSQSPSNKVTEKGKDVELRCDPISGHTALYWYRQSLGQGLEFLIYFQGNSAPDKSGLPSDRFSAERTGGSVSTLTIQRTQQEDSAVYLCASSLERGGNEKLFFGSGTQLSVL.

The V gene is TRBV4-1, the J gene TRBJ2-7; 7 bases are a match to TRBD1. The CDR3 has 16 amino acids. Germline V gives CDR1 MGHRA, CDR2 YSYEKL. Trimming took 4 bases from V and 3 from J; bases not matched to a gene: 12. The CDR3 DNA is TGCGCCAGCAGCCTGACAGGGTCCGGGCTCAACTACGAGCAGTACTTC. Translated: CASSLTGSGLNYEQYF.

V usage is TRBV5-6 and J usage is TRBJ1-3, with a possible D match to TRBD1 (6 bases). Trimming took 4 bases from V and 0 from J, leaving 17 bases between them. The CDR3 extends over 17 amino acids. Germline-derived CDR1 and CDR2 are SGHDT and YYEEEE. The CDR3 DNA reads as TGTGCCAGCAGCCTACTTGCCGGGACACTCTCTGGAAACACCATATATTTT. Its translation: CASSLLAGTLSGNTIYF.

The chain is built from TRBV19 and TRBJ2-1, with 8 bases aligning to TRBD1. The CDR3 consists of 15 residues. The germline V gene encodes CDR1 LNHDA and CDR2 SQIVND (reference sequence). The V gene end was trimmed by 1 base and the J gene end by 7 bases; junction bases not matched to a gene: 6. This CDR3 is CASSIVQGARNEQFF. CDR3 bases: TGTGCCAGTAGTATAGTTCAGGGGGCCAGGAATGAGCAGTTCTTC.

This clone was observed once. The CDR3 DNA is TGTGCCAGCAGCTTAGGTTCACCGGTCCCGGGGACTGAAGCTTTCTTT. Translated: CASSLGSPVPGTEAFF. J is TRBJ1-1 and V is TRBV7-2; no firm D call. This CDR3 spans 16 amino acids. The germline V gene encodes CDR1 SGHTA and CDR2 FQGNSA. V lost 1 base, J lost 5 bases, and 17 bases lay in between. Complete variable domain (other parts from reference TRBV7-2 and TRBJ1-1): GAGVSQSPSNKVTEKGKDVELRCDPISGHTALYWYRQSLGQGLEFLIYFQGNSAPDKSGLPSDRFSAERTGGSVSTLTIQRTQQEDSAVYLCASSLGSPVPGTEAFFGQGTRLTVV.

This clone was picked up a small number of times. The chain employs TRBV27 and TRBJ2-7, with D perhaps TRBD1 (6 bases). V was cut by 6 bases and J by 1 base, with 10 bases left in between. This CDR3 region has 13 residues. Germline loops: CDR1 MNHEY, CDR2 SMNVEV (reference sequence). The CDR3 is CASRNGTSYEQYF. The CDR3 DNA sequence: TGTGCCAGCAGAAACGGGACATCCTACGAGCAGTACTTC.

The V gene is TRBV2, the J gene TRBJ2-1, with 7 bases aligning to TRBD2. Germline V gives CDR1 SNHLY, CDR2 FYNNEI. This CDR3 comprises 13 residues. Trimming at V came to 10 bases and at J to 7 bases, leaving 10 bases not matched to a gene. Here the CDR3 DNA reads TGTGCCACGTCCAGACTAGCCTGGAATGAGCAGTTCTTC. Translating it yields CATSRLAWNEQFF.

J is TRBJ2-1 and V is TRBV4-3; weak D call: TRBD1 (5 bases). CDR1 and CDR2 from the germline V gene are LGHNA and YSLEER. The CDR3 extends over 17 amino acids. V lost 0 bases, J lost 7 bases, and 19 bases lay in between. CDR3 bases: TGCGCCAGCAGCCAAGACAGGGATCTAATCCAAGGGAATGAGCAGTTCTTC. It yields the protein CASSQDRDLIQGNEQFF.

The CDR3 nucleotides read TGTGCCAGCGGGGGACAGGTGAACACTGAAGCTTTCTTT. This encodes CASGGQVNTEAFF. V is TRBV27 and J is TRBJ1-1; 8 bases are a match to TRBD1. CDR1 is MNHEY, CDR2 SMNVEV, per germline (reference sequence). V trimming: 8 bases; J trimming: 0 bases; junction bases outside the gene matches: 2. The CDR3 sequence is 13 residues long.

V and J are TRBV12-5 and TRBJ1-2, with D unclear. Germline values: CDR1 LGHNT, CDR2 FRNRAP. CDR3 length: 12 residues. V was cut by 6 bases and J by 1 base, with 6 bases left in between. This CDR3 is CASGTFNYGYTF. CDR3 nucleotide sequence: TGTGCTAGTGGGACATTTAACTATGGCTACACCTTC.

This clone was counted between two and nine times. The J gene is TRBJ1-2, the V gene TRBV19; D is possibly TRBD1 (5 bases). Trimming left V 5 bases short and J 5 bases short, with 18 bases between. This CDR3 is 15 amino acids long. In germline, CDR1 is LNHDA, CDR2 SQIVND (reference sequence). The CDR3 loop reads CASSFSGTGVYGYTF. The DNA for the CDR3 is TGTGCCAGTAGTTTCTCCGGGACGGGAGTTTATGGCTACACCTTC.

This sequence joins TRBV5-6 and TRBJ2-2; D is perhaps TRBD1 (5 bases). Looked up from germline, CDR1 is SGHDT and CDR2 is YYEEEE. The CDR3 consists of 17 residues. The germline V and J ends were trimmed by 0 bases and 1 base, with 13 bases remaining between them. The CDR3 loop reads CASSLAGLTGNTGELFF. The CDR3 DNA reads TGTGCCAGCAGCTTGGCGGGCTTAACAGGGAACACCGGGGAGCTGTTTTTT.

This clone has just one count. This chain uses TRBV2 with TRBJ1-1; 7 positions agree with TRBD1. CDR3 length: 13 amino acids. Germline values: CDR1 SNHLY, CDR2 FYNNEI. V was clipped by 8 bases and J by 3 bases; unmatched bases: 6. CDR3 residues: CASDRVPHTEAFF. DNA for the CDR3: TGTGCCAGCGACAGGGTCCCCCACACTGAAGCTTTCTTT.

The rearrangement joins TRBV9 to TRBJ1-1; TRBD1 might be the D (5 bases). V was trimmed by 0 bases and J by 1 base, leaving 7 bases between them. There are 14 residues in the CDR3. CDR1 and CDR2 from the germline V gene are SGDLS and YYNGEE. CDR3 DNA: TGTGCCAGCAGCGTAGGGGGCTCGAACACTGAAGCTTTCTTT. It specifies CASSVGGSNTEAFF.

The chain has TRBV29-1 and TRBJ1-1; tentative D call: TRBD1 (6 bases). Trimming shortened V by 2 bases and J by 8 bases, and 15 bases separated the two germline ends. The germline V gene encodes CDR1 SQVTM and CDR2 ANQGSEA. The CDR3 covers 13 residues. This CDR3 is CSVEPTAGGEAFF. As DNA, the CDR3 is TGCAGCGTTGAACCGACGGCGGGGGGCGAAGCTTTCTTT.

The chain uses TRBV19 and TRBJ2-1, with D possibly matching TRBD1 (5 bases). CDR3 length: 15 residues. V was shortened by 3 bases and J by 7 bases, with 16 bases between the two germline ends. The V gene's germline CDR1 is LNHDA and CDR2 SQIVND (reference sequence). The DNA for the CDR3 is TGTGCCAGTAGTATGGCGTCAGGGCATGGGAATGAGCAGTTCTTC. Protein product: CASSMASGHGNEQFF.